A single sample is the source of the 32 T cell receptor beta chains below, sequenced in a study of Ad26.COV2.S vaccination and SARS-CoV-2 variants. Described treatment: 19 received Ad26.COV2.S at low or high dose, single or two shots; five or six received placebo; per-sample allocation not given. Repertoires come from day 63 after the first vaccine or placebo injection. Sequenced by immunoSEQ multiplex PCR; TCRdb stores in-frame clones only, minus some. Counted here are about 400,000 clones, 70% to 90% occurring once; the ten biggest clones make up approximately 1.9%. The source material was peripheral blood, sampled in a trial of Ad26.COV2.S vaccine versus placebo. The receptors shown here come from a person aged 18-65 years who received the Ad26.COV2.S COVID-19 vaccine or a placebo.

The chain carries TRBV9 and TRBJ2-1; D gene ambiguous. V was clipped by 0 bases and J by 3 bases, with 13 bases between them. This CDR3 comprises 16 residues. Germline V gene data show CDR1 as SGDLS and CDR2 as YYNGEE. The CDR3 DNA reads TGTGCCAGCAGCGTAGCCTCCGCTTATAACTACAATGAGCAGTTCTTC. The encoded protein is CASSVASAYNYNEQFF.

The chain employs TRBV12-3 or TRBV12-4 and TRBJ2-5; 8 bases map to TRBD1. CDR3 length: 13 residues. V gave up 7 bases and J gave up 5 bases; unmatched junction bases: 6. In DNA, the CDR3 is TGTGCCAGCAATCAGGGGGCGCGGGAGACCCAGTACTTC. It is translated as CASNQGARETQYF.

The gene calls are TRBV20-1 and TRBJ2-1; 7 bases match TRBD2. The CDR3 extends over 14 amino acids. V lost 3 bases to trimming and J lost 7 bases; unmatched junction nucleotides: 9. Germline values: CDR1 DFQATT, CDR2 SNEGSKA (reference sequence). The DNA of the CDR3 is TGCAGTGCTAGTTCGGGGGAGGGGAATAATGAGCAGTTCTTC. Translation: CSASSGEGNNEQFF.

J is TRBJ2-7 and V is TRBV5-6; no clear D gene. The V end lost 2 bases, the J end lost 3 bases, and 9 bases lay between the germline ends. From germline, CDR1 is SGHDT and CDR2 YYEEEE. This CDR3 is 13 amino acids long. The CDR3 protein is CASSFLSSYEQYF. Here the CDR3 DNA reads TGTGCCAGCAGCTTTCTTTCCAGCTACGAGCAGTACTTC.

This chain uses TRBV6-2 or TRBV6-3 with TRBJ2-4; 8 positions match TRBD1. V trimming: 6 bases; J trimming: 0 bases; junction bases outside the gene matches: 7. This CDR3 has 16 residues. CDR1 is MNHEY, CDR2 SVGEGT, per germline. CDR3 region: CASRPHRGRAKNIQYF. The CDR3 DNA sequence: TGTGCCAGCAGGCCTCACAGGGGGAGAGCCAAAAACATTCAGTACTTC.

The chain carries TRBV30 and TRBJ1-5; the D gene is possibly TRBD1 (6 bases). V gave up 3 bases and J gave up 5 bases, with 11 bases separating them. The length of the CDR3 is 13 residues. Germline CDR1 reads GTSNPN; CDR2 reads SVGIG (reference sequence). CDR3 residues: CAWSRGLHQPQHF. CDR3 bases: TGTGCCTGGAGCAGGGGACTGCATCAGCCCCAGCATTTT.

This rearrangement joins TRBV7-2 to TRBJ2-7; D is undetermined. V was pared by 1 base and J by 3 bases, with 13 bases between. The CDR3 contains 15 residues. Per germline, CDR1 SGHTA and CDR2 FQGNSA. This CDR3 reads CASSLDSTSSYEQYF. As DNA, the CDR3 is TGTGCCAGCAGCTTAGACTCCACTTCAAGCTACGAGCAGTACTTC.

This rearrangement joins TRBV30 to TRBJ2-7, with TRBD2 matching over 8 bases. The CDR3 is made up of 13 amino acids. The germline CDR1 and CDR2 sequences are GTSNPN and SVGIG (reference sequence). V lost 2 bases and J lost 9; bases outside the gene matches: 9. The DNA of the CDR3 is TGTGCCTGGAGTCCAGGACTAGCCGAACGGCAGTACTTC. The encoded protein is CAWSPGLAERQYF.

This rearrangement joins TRBV20-1 to TRBJ1-2, with D uncertain. This CDR3 contains 10 residues. Germline V CDR1 and CDR2: DFQATT, SNEGSKA (reference sequence). With 6 bases removed from V and 4 bases from J, the gap between germline ends came to 6 bases. Written as DNA, the CDR3 is TGCAGTGCGACTAGCTATGGCTACACCTTC. Its protein product is CSATSYGYTF.

The chain has TRBV5-5 and TRBJ1-3; no reliable D call. This CDR3 spans 13 amino acids. V gave up 0 bases and J gave up 4 bases, with 5 bases separating them. Per the germline V gene, CDR1 is SGHKS and CDR2 is YYEKEE (reference sequence). The CDR3 protein is CASSLAEGNTIYF. The CDR3 DNA reads TGTGCCAGCAGCTTGGCAGAGGGAAACACCATATATTTT.

CDR3 region: CASSMDPGRPENQPQHF. The CDR3 DNA reads as TGTGCCAGTAGTATGGATCCGGGACGACCGGAAAATCAGCCCCAGCATTTT. The chain employs TRBV19 and TRBJ1-5, with TRBD1 as a possible D gene (5 bases). The CDR3 is made up of 17 amino acids. The germline V and J ends were trimmed by 3 bases and 4 bases, with 19 bases remaining between them. From germline, CDR1 is LNHDA and CDR2 SQIVND (reference sequence).

The chain is built from TRBV12-5 and TRBJ2-7, with unresolved D. The CDR3 runs to 15 residues. Germline lookup yields CDR1 LGHNT and CDR2 FRNRAP. With 2 bases removed from V and 2 bases from J, the gap between germline ends came to 13 bases. Written as DNA, the CDR3 is TGTGCTAGTGGTTTGAACCCCCGGGCGGCCTACGAGCAGTACTTC. Its protein is CASGLNPRAAYEQYF. The whole variable domain, remainder taken from reference TRBV12-5 and TRBJ2-7, is DARVTQTPRHKVTEMGQEVTMRCQPILGHNTVFWYRQTMMQGLELLAYFRNRAPLDDSGMPKDRFSAEMPDATLATLKIQPSEPRDSAVYFCASGLNPRAAYEQYFGPGTRLTVT.

J is TRBJ1-2 and V is TRBV28; tentatively, D is TRBD1 (6 bases). The germline V and J ends were trimmed by 8 bases and 1 base, with 14 bases remaining between them. CDR1 and CDR2 (germline): MDHEN, SYDVKM. The CDR3 spans 14 residues. CDR3 DNA sequence: TGTGCCAGCTTCCTCCAGGGGCGTAACTATGGCTACACCTTC. Its protein is CASFLQGRNYGYTF.

The rearrangement links TRBV19 to TRBJ2-7, with D possibly matching TRBD1 (6 bases). Germline V gene sequence: CDR1 LNHDA, CDR2 SQIVND (reference sequence). The CDR3 contains 13 residues. V was shortened by 4 bases and J by 3 bases, with 10 bases between the two germline ends. CDR3 in amino acids: CASSRGLNYEQYF. CDR3 coding DNA: TGTGCCAGTAGTAGGGGGCTTAACTACGAGCAGTACTTC.

The chain uses TRBV6-5 and TRBJ2-6, with no clear D. Germline assignment: CDR1 MNHEY and CDR2 SVGAGI. The CDR3 is 15 amino acids. V was shortened by 2 bases and J by 1 base, with 6 bases between the two germline ends. The DNA of the CDR3 is TGTGCCAGCAGTTACGCCGTATCTGGGGCCAACGTCCTGACTTTC. It is translated as CASSYAVSGANVLTF.

The chain employs TRBV7-9 and TRBJ1-6; D is perhaps TRBD1 (5 bases). Between the trimmed V and J ends, which lost 6 bases and 6 bases, there was a span of 15 bases. In germline, CDR1 is SEHNR, CDR2 FQNEAQ (reference sequence). The CDR3 runs to 15 residues. CDR3 DNA: TGTGCCAGCAGTCCAGGGAGGGTAATTAATTCACCCCTCCACTTT. This codes for CASSPGRVINSPLHF.

This clone was counted once. The V and J genes are TRBV6-6 and TRBJ2-1, with 11 positions matching TRBD1. With 0 bases clipped from V and 8 bases from J, the junction kept 6 bases outside the gene matches. Germline values: CDR1 MNHNY, CDR2 SVGAGI (reference sequence). The length of the CDR3 is 16 residues. Here the CDR3 reads CASSYSKGQGADEQFF. For the CDR3, the DNA is TGTGCCAGCAGTTACTCGAAAGGACAGGGGGCCGATGAGCAGTTCTTC.

V and J are TRBV28 and TRBJ2-4, with 8 bases lining up with TRBD2. Germline CDR1 MDHEN, CDR2 SYDVKM. The CDR3 runs 16 residues. V shed 3 bases, J shed 3 bases, and the junction held 7 bases outside the gene matches. CDR3 in DNA: TGTGCCAGCAGTTTGGTAGAGGGGACTAGCAAAAACATTCAGTACTTC. Its protein product is CASSLVEGTSKNIQYF.

CDR3 in amino acids: CASSPFPTGELFF. The CDR3 nucleotides are TGTGCCAGCTCACCGTTCCCCACCGGGGAGCTGTTTTTT. The chain joins TRBV18 to TRBJ2-2, with D uncertain. The CDR3 sequence is 13 residues long. In germline, CDR1 is KGHSH, CDR2 LQKENI. Trimming pared 3 bases from V and 4 bases from J, leaving 6 bases between.

The J gene is TRBJ2-1, the V gene TRBV6-5; TRBD1 might be the D (6 bases). The CDR3 is made up of 16 amino acids. The germline CDR1 and CDR2 sequences are MNHEY and SVGAGI. The ends were cut back, 2 bases at V and 0 bases at J, with 11 bases in the middle. CDR3: CASSYSTGSSYNEQFF. The CDR3 DNA is TGTGCCAGCAGTTACAGTACAGGGAGCTCCTACAATGAGCAGTTCTTC.

The chain couples TRBV4-2 to TRBJ1-3; D remains unclear. This CDR3 contains 12 residues. The V gene lost 3 bases and the J gene lost 4 bases, with 4 bases spanning the gap. Germline V CDR1 and CDR2: LGHNA, YNFKEQ. CDR3 nucleotide sequence: TGTGCCAGCAGCCACTGGGGAAACACCATATATTTT. It encodes CASSHWGNTIYF.

The V gene is TRBV4-1, the J gene TRBJ2-7, with TRBD2 matching 8 bases. This CDR3 has 15 residues. Germline lookup yields CDR1 MGHRA and CDR2 YSYEKL. The V gene end was trimmed by 5 bases and the J gene end by 2 bases; junction bases not matched to a gene: 8. The CDR3 region is CASSTPTSATYEQYF. Written as DNA, the CDR3 is TGCGCCAGCAGCACTCCGACTAGCGCGACCTACGAGCAGTACTTC.

The chain uses TRBV7-9 and TRBJ1-2; 10 bases align to TRBD1. V was clipped by 5 bases and J by 2 bases; unmatched bases: 5. CDR3 size: 15 residues. Germline assignment: CDR1 SEHNR and CDR2 FQNEAQ (reference sequence). CDR3 in amino acids: CASSPGTGENYGYTF. CDR3 in DNA: TGTGCCAGCAGCCCCGGGACAGGGGAAAACTATGGCTACACCTTC.

J is TRBJ1-2 and V is TRBV30; the D is unclear. V was pared by 6 bases and J by 4 bases, with 12 bases between. The CDR3 length is 12 residues. CDR1 and CDR2 from the germline V gene are GTSNPN and SVGIG (reference sequence). This chain's CDR3 is CACQKSPYGYTF. As DNA, the CDR3 is TGTGCCTGCCAGAAATCTCCCTATGGCTACACCTTC.

The rearrangement links TRBV29-1 to TRBJ2-3; possibly TRBD1 for D (5 bases). V lost 6 bases to trimming and J lost 1 base, with 8 bases between them. This CDR3 is 12 amino acids long. CDR1 and CDR2 (germline): SQVTM, ANQGSEA. CDR3 protein: CSVSTGTDTQYF. The DNA for the CDR3 is TGCAGCGTCTCGACAGGCACAGATACGCAGTATTTT.

A word on this clone: This CDR3 is also generated by other DNA sequences in the sample. V gene TRBV7-9 combines with J gene TRBJ1-3; no firm D call. V lost 0 bases and J 0 bases, leaving 0 bases between the germline ends. Looked up from germline, CDR1 is SEHNR and CDR2 is FQNEAQ (reference sequence). CDR3 length equals 13 residues. The chain's CDR3 is CASSLASGNTIYF. CDR3 DNA sequence: TGTGCCAGCAGCTTAGCCTCTGGAAACACCATATATTTT.

The V gene is TRBV6-1, the J gene TRBJ2-5; D remains ambiguous. Trimming left V 1 base short and J 2 bases short, with 11 bases between. Germline loops: CDR1 MNHNS, CDR2 SASEGT. This CDR3 has 15 amino acids. CDR3 sequence: CASSEVRIQQETQYF. The CDR3 DNA reads as TGTGCCAGCAGTGAAGTAAGAATCCAGCAAGAGACCCAGTACTTC.

The chain is built from TRBV18 and TRBJ2-1; no definite D call. Per germline, CDR1 KGHSH and CDR2 LQKENI. The CDR3 length is 12 residues. V dropped 4 bases and J dropped 9 bases, with 10 bases sitting between them. The CDR3 spells CASSLSQAEQFF. CDR3 nucleotide sequence: TGTGCCAGCTCACTATCCCAAGCTGAGCAGTTCTTC.

The CDR3 DNA reads TGTGCCAGCAGTTTCGACAGAACGAACACTGAAGCTTTCTTT. This codes for CASSFDRTNTEAFF. This rearrangement joins TRBV7-2 to TRBJ1-1; possible D gene TRBD1, 5 bases. Germline CDR1 SGHTA, CDR2 FQGNSA. The V gene lost 6 bases and the J gene lost 1 base, with 12 bases spanning the gap. The length of the CDR3 is 14 residues.

The chain combines TRBV12-1 with TRBJ1-2. TRBV12-1 is listed as a pseudogene. The CDR3 loop spans 18 amino acids. CDR3 nucleotides: TGTGCCAGCAGCCCTCCCGGGGCGCGGAATGCGGCTAGCTATGGCTACACCTTC. It yields the protein CASSPPGARNAASYGYTF.

This chain uses TRBV7-3 with TRBJ1-3; possible D gene TRBD1, 5 bases. V dropped 4 bases and J dropped 4 bases, with 8 bases sitting between them. The germline gives CDR1 SGHTA, CDR2 FQGTGA. This CDR3 is built from 13 residues. The CDR3 spells CASSSDIGNTIYF. CDR3 sequence (DNA): TGTGCCAGCAGCTCGGACATCGGAAACACCATATATTTT.

The V call is TRBV10-1, the J call TRBJ1-3, with TRBD1 as a possible D gene (6 bases). Germline CDR1 and CDR2: WNHNN and SYGVQD (reference sequence). With 0 bases removed from V and 0 bases from J, the gap between germline ends came to 12 bases. This CDR3 has 17 amino acids. CDR3 DNA: TGCGCCAGCAGTGAGTCGGGGGGCTCAGCCTCTGGAAACACCATATATTTT. Its protein is CASSESGGSASGNTIYF.